The T cell receptor (beta chain) under discussion was sequenced for a study of T cells in Graves' hyperthyroidism and ophthalmopathy. Study findings and constraints: Blood also contained most expanded thyroid clonotypes above 0.001. Onset of ophthalmopathy came a median approximately 6.5 months after the model predicted it.

Disease duration under 2 months; hyperthyroidism patients were aged 18 to 65. This clonotype was seen many times. No antigen is known for it. The CDR3 spans 15 residues. The V gene's germline CDR1 is MNHEY and CDR2 SVGAGI. V lost 2 bases and J lost 7, with 15 bases in between. Template material for amplifying TCR beta CDR3 regions consisted of RNA transcripts. First-round RT-PCR targeting the TCR CDR3 was performed with the HTBI primer set. MiXCR, run by TCRdb on the multiplex PCR reads, gives a single entry per CDR3 protein. The sample lists about 560,000 distinct CDR3 sequences; less than 20% were seen once.

Sequenced sample: blood. This TCR derives from a woman in her twenties or thirties with Graves' hyperthyroidism. The chain joins TRBV6-5 to TRBJ2-1; D is possibly TRBD1 (5 bases). CDR3: CASSYSRVNLNEQFF. In DNA, the CDR3 is TGTGCCAGCAGTTACAGCAGGGTGAATTTGAATGAGCAGTTCTTC.